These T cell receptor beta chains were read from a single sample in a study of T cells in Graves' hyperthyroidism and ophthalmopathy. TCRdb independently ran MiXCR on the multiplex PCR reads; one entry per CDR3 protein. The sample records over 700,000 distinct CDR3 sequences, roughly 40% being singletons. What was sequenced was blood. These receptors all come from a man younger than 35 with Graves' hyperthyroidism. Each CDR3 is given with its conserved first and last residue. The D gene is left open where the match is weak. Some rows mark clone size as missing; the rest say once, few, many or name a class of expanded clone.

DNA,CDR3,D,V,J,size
TGCGCCAGCAGCAGCGTGACTAGCGAGTACGAGCAGTACTTC,CASSSVTSEYEQYF,TRBD2,TRBV5-6,TRBJ2-7,.
TGTGCCAGCAGCCTTATGAGACACGAAGCTTTCTTT,CASSLMRHEAFF,.,TRBV11-2,TRBJ1-1,many
TGTGCCAGCAGCTTACAGGGCGATGAAAAACTGTTTTTT,CASSLQGDEKLFF,.,TRBV7-9,TRBJ1-4,many
TGTGCCAGCAGCGGGGGCAGGGTGGGGGACGGTGAAAAACTGTTTTTT,CASSGGRVGDGEKLFF,.,TRBV2,TRBJ1-4,.
TGTGCCAGCAGCTTTACAGGAAGGGGAGAGACCCAGTACTTC,CASSFTGRGETQYF,.,TRBV7-9,TRBJ2-5,.
TGTGCCAGTAGTATAGTACTGAACACCGGGGAGCTGTTTTTT,CASSIVLNTGELFF,.,TRBV19,TRBJ2-2,few
TGTGCCAGCAGCTTTGACAGGGATTATGTGAACACTGAAGCTTTCTTT,CASSFDRDYVNTEAFF,TRBD1,TRBV7-9,TRBJ1-1,.
TGCAGCGTGGTACAGGGGGATGGCTACACCTTC,CSVVQGDGYTF,TRBD1,TRBV29-1,TRBJ1-2,.
TGTGCCAGTAGTATCGGGACACCAAGGCGCAATCAGCCCCAGCATTTT,CASSIGTPRRNQPQHF,.,TRBV19,TRBJ1-5,many
TGCAGTGCTAGAATCGTGACAGGTGTAAATTCCTATAATTCACCCCTCCACTTT,CSARIVTGVNSYNSPLHF,.,TRBV20-1,TRBJ1-6,.
TGCAGTGCTTCGGACAGGGTCCGTGGGGATCAGCCCCAGCATTTT,CSASDRVRGDQPQHF,TRBD1,TRBV20-1,TRBJ1-5,few
TGTGCCAGCAGCTTAGGGGGGGGGCTTAACTATGGCTACACCTTC,CASSLGGGLNYGYTF,.,TRBV7-8,TRBJ1-2,few
TGTGCCAGTTCCCTTGACAGGCCCGGGGAGCTGTTTTTT,CASSLDRPGELFF,.,TRBV19,TRBJ2-2,.
TGTGCCAGCAGTCCGCATGACAGGGATACATATGGCTACACCTTC,CASSPHDRDTYGYTF,TRBD1,TRBV25-1,TRBJ1-2,.
TGTGCCAGCAGCCCCTACGCATACTCCTACGAGCAGTACTTC,CASSPYAYSYEQYF,.,TRBV2,TRBJ2-7,.
TGTGCCAGCAGCCCCTCCGGGACAGGGTACGAGCAGTACTTC,CASSPSGTGYEQYF,TRBD1,TRBV7-9,TRBJ2-7,many
TGTGCCAGCAGCTCCGGTCGCGGAGCTGGACAAGAGACCCAGTACTTC,CASSSGRGAGQETQYF,.,TRBV7-3,TRBJ2-5,few
TGTGCCAGCAGCTTGGTAGGCAGCCCCGAGCCCCAGTACTTC,CASSLVGSPEPQYF,.,TRBV5-4,TRBJ2-5,few
TGTGCCAGCAGCGGCAACACCGGGGAGCTGGTTTTT,CASSGNTGELVF,.,TRBV7-6,TRBJ2-2,few
TGTGCCAGCAGCCCCGTCAACAATGAGCAGTTCTTC,CASSPVNNEQFF,.,TRBV7-8,TRBJ2-1,.
TGTGCCAGCAGCCAAATTAACGGTCACGAGCAGTACTTC,CASSQINGHEQYF,.,TRBV7-2,TRBJ2-7,few
TGTGCCAGCAGCGAATGGGCAGACTATGGCTACACCTTC,CASSEWADYGYTF,.,TRBV7-3,TRBJ1-2,.
TGCAGCGTTGCGGGACAGGCCTACGAGCAGTACTTC,CSVAGQAYEQYF,TRBD1,TRBV29-1,TRBJ2-7,many
TGTGCCAGCAGCGCGGCCGGGACCGTAGGCGGGGAGCTGTTTTTT,CASSAAGTVGGELFF,.,TRBV7-2,TRBJ2-2,many
TGTGCCAGCAGTCGCGGTCAGGGGAGGAGCAATCAGCCCCAGCATTTT,CASSRGQGRSNQPQHF,.,TRBV7-9,TRBJ1-5,.
TGCAGTGCCAGCCTTGGCGGGGGGGTAGGAGAGCAGTACTTC,CSASLGGGVGEQYF,TRBD2,TRBV20-1,TRBJ2-7,.
TGTGCCAGCAGCTTTAGCGGGACGTATGCCAGTGAGCAGTACTTC,CASSFSGTYASEQYF,TRBD2,TRBV7-6,TRBJ2-7,many
TGTGCAGCAGGGGGACAGATAAATAATGAAAAACTGTTTTTT,CAAGGQINNEKLFF,TRBD1,TRBV2,TRBJ1-4,.
TGCGCCAGCAGCCAAGAATTGGACAGCTTCTACGAGCAGTACTTC,CASSQELDSFYEQYF,.,TRBV4-1,TRBJ2-7,few
TGTGCCAGCAGTTACAGTTCCACCCAGTACTTC,CASSYSSTQYF,.,TRBV6-5,TRBJ2-5,few
TGCAGCGTTGGGATGGGAAGGGGCTACGAGCAGTACTTC,CSVGMGRGYEQYF,.,TRBV29-1,TRBJ2-7,many
TGTGCCAGCAGCTTGGATGGGACTGACGAGCAGTACTTC,CASSLDGTDEQYF,.,TRBV7-2,TRBJ2-7,many
TGTGCCAGCAGTGCAGGAGTAGTGGATTCACCCCTCCACTTT,CASSAGVVDSPLHF,.,TRBV25-1,TRBJ1-6,once
TGTGCCAGCAGCTCCCAGGGGCAGGGGAACACTGAAGCTTTCTTT,CASSSQGQGNTEAFF,.,TRBV7-8,TRBJ1-1,.
TGTGCCACTGGACTAGAATCGAACACCGGGGAGCTGTTTTTT,CATGLESNTGELFF,TRBD2,TRBV10-3,TRBJ2-2,few
TGTGCCAGCAGCCGTGGGACGGACTACACTGAAGCTTTCTTT,CASSRGTDYTEAFF,.,TRBV9,TRBJ1-1,few
TGTGCCAGCATCCTCAGAGGCCCCTACGAGCAGTACTTC,CASILRGPYEQYF,.,TRBV5-8,TRBJ2-7,.
TGTGCCAGCGGCCGACAGGGTAGCACCGGGGAGCTGTTTTTT,CASGRQGSTGELFF,TRBD1,TRBV7-2,TRBJ2-2,few
TGCAGTGGTGGGACTAGCGGGAGGTTCACCTACGAGCAGTACTTC,CSGGTSGRFTYEQYF,TRBD2,TRBV20-1,TRBJ2-7,.
TGTGCCATCAGTGACTTAGACGGCTACACCTTC,CAISDLDGYTF,.,TRBV10-3,TRBJ1-2,.
TGTGCCAGTAGTTTGCCCGGGACGGGGAACACTGAAGCTTTCTTT,CASSLPGTGNTEAFF,.,TRBV19,TRBJ1-1,.
TGCAGTGCTGGACCTCTTAATGAAAAACTGTTTTTT,CSAGPLNEKLFF,.,TRBV20-1,TRBJ1-4,.
TGTGCCAGCAGCGACCGGGACAGGGGTGTAGGCTACACCTTC,CASSDRDRGVGYTF,TRBD1,TRBV9,TRBJ1-2,.
TGCAGTGCTAGAGCCCCGACAGGAGAACATGAAGCTTTCTTT,CSARAPTGEHEAFF,.,TRBV20-1,TRBJ1-1,few
TGTGCCAGTAGTATAGCCGACAGGGGGATGCAGCCCCAGCATTTT,CASSIADRGMQPQHF,TRBD1,TRBV19,TRBJ1-5,few
TGTGCCAGCAGCTTTCCCGGGGGCAACCAGCCCCAGCATTTT,CASSFPGGNQPQHF,.,TRBV7-2,TRBJ1-5,many
TGCAGCTTAGATCCGGTTTTTGGCTACACCTTC,CSLDPVFGYTF,.,TRBV29-1,TRBJ1-2,.
TGCGCCAGCAGCTTCTCGTCTACAGGGGACACTGAAGCTTTCTTT,CASSFSSTGDTEAFF,TRBD1,TRBV5-1,TRBJ1-1,few
TGTGCCAGCATCCGGGACACTTTTAGCAATCAGCCCCAGCATTTT,CASIRDTFSNQPQHF,.,TRBV2,TRBJ1-5,.
TGTGCCAGCCGGCAAGCGGGGGCCCAATTTCAGACCCAGTACTTC,CASRQAGAQFQTQYF,TRBD2,TRBV7-2,TRBJ2-5,.
TGTGCCATCAGTGAGTCCAGGGACAGACCCAGCAATCAGCCCCAGCATTTT,CAISESRDRPSNQPQHF,TRBD1,TRBV10-3,TRBJ1-5,.
TGCAGTGCTAGCCCTCCTAGCGGGAGGAGCTCCTACGAGCAGTACTTC,CSASPPSGRSSYEQYF,TRBD2,TRBV20-1,TRBJ2-7,few